A selection of T cell receptor beta chains follows, all from one sample in a study of shared clonotypes between healthy human individuals. Sequencing was performed with immunoSEQ multiplex PCR; in TCRdb, only in-frame clones are kept and a portion is missing. The table includes under 750,000 clones, around 77% detected once. The sequenced sample was memory CD4+ T cells sorted from blood. The receptors were gathered from a woman under 40 in good health. Both conserved end residues are part of each CDR3. D genes are given only for firm matches. Clone size is shown for a subset of rows, as once, few, many or a class of expanded clone.

V gene,clone size,J gene,D gene,CDR3 DNA,CDR3 protein
TRBV5-1,.,TRBJ1-3,.,TGCGCCAGCAGCTTTGACTCTGGAAACACCATATATTTT,CASSFDSGNTIYF
TRBV7-9,.,TRBJ2-7,.,TGTGCCAGCAGCCGGACTCTCGGGGGCGCACAGTACTTC,CASSRTLGGAQYF
TRBV19,.,TRBJ1-2,.,TGTGCCAGTATCCACACCCCGAGATCCAGGGATAACTATGGCTACACCTTC,CASIHTPRSRDNYGYTF
TRBV6-1,.,TRBJ2-7,.,TGTGCCAGCACACAAACCACCGGCAGGGCTTACGAGCAGTACTTC,CASTQTTGRAYEQYF
TRBV11-3,.,TRBJ2-3,.,TGTGCCAGCAGCTTAGGGAGCCCCTCGCCGCAGTATTTT,CASSLGSPSPQYF
TRBV7-9,.,TRBJ2-2,TRBD2,TGTGCCAGCAGCTTAGGGCTAGCGGTCAACACCGGGGAGCTGTTTTTT,CASSLGLAVNTGELFF
TRBV5-5,few,TRBJ2-5,TRBD1,TGTGCCAGCAGCTCACGCACAGGGACAGGGGCAGAGACCCAGTACTTC,CASSSRTGTGAETQYF
TRBV10-1,.,TRBJ2-5,TRBD2,TGCGCCAGCAGGACCGGACTAGCGGGCCCCCAAGAGACCCAGTACTTC,CASRTGLAGPQETQYF
TRBV11-2,.,TRBJ1-1,.,TGTGCCAGCAGCTTAGACCCAGGGAGATCTGAAGCTTTCTTT,CASSLDPGRSEAFF
TRBV7-2,.,TRBJ1-1,.,TGTGCCAGCAGCTTTGGACTTGTTGGGGTTGGGACTGAAGCTTTCTTT,CASSFGLVGVGTEAFF
TRBV7-3,.,TRBJ2-7,TRBD2,TGTGCCAGCAGCTTAACGAGACGGGGGCGGGAGGGCCTCATCTACGAGCAGTACTTC,CASSLTRRGREGLIYEQYF
TRBV10-3,.,TRBJ1-2,.,TGTGCCATCAGTGAGTCCTCTGGTGGGCAGGGTGTGAATGGCTACACCTTC,CAISESSGGQGVNGYTF
TRBV25-1,few,TRBJ2-5,TRBD2,TGTGCCAGCAGCCGCCCGAGGGGACTAGCCGGGCAAGAGACCCAGTACTTC,CASSRPRGLAGQETQYF
TRBV9,.,TRBJ2-1,TRBD1,TGTGCCAGCAGCCCCCGGGACAGGAGCCCCCCAGGGGAGCAGTTCTTC,CASSPRDRSPPGEQFF
TRBV7-7,.,TRBJ2-1,TRBD2,TGTGCCAGCAGCATCGGGGTAGCGGGAGTGGAGGAGCAGTTCTTC,CASSIGVAGVEEQFF
TRBV18,once,TRBJ1-1,.,TGTGCCAGCTCACGACGGTCGGACACTGAAGCTTTCTTT,CASSRRSDTEAFF
TRBV10-2,.,TRBJ2-2,.,TGCGCCAGCAGGAGGGCGGATTCGAACACCGGGGAGCTGTTTTTT,CASRRADSNTGELFF
TRBV5-1,.,TRBJ2-3,.,TGCGCCAGCAGCTTGGAGGGGCGGCGCACAGATACGCAGTATTTT,CASSLEGRRTDTQYF
TRBV5-1,.,TRBJ2-1,TRBD1,TGCGCCAGCAGCTTGGGGCAGGGGGCAGGGAATGAGCAGTTCTTC,CASSLGQGAGNEQFF
TRBV5-4,.,TRBJ2-5,.,TGTGCCAGCAGCTTGGTGGGGTTTTGGGAGACCCAGTACTTC,CASSLVGFWETQYF
TRBV9,once,TRBJ2-2,.,TGTGCCAGCAGCTATAGTGCAAACACCGGGGAGCTGTTTTTT,CASSYSANTGELFF
TRBV7-9,.,TRBJ2-5,.,TGTGCCAGCAGCTTAACGTGGTCAGGTGGAGAGACCCAGTACTTC,CASSLTWSGGETQYF
TRBV6-6,.,TRBJ1-5,TRBD1,TGTGCCAGCAGTCTTCAGGGGGTCGGCCAGCCCCAGCATTTT,CASSLQGVGQPQHF
TRBV11-2,.,TRBJ1-2,TRBD1,TGTGCCAGCAGCTCGAGGGGGCCCACTAACTATGGCTACACCTTC,CASSSRGPTNYGYTF
TRBV28,.,TRBJ2-1,TRBD1,TGTGCCAGCAGTTTCCCGGGACAGGGCAATGAGCAGTTCTTC,CASSFPGQGNEQFF
TRBV18,.,TRBJ2-3,.,TGTGCCAGCTCACCAGCCGCTAGCGTGCAGGATACGCAGTATTTT,CASSPAASVQDTQYF
TRBV7-3,.,TRBJ2-1,TRBD2,TGTGCCAGCAGCTTAGCGGGGGGCCACCACAATGAGCAGTTCTTC,CASSLAGGHHNEQFF
TRBV15,.,TRBJ2-4,.,TGTGCCACCAGGCAAGAAGGGGCCAAAAACATTCAGTACTTC,CATRQEGAKNIQYF
TRBV11-2,few,TRBJ2-2,TRBD2,TGTGCCAGCAGGGCTACTAGCGGGGTGGGGGAGCTGTTTTTT,CASRATSGVGELFF
TRBV25-1,many,TRBJ2-1,TRBD2,TGTGCCAGCAGTGAATCAAAGCGGGAGGGAACGTGGGATGAGCAGTTCTTC,CASSESKREGTWDEQFF
TRBV11-2,.,TRBJ1-2,.,TGTGCCAGCAGCTTAGATCGTACAAGTAATGGCTACACCTTC,CASSLDRTSNGYTF